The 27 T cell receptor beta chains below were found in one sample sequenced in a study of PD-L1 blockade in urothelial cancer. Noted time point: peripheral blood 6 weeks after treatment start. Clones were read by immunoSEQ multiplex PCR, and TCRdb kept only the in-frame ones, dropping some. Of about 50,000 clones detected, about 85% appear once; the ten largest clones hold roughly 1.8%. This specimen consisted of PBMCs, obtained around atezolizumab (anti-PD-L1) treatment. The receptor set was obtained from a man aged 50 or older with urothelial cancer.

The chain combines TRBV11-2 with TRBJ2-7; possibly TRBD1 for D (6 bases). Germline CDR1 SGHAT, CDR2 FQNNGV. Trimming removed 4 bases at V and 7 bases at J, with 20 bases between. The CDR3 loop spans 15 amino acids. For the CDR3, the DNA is TGTGCCAGCAGCTATGACAGGTATGCCCTCTCGGAGCAGTACTTC. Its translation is CASSYDRYALSEQYF.

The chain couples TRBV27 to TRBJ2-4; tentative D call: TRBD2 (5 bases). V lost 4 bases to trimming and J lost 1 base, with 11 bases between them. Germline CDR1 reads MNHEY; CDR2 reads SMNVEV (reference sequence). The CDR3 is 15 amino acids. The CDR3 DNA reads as TGTGCCAGCAGTTGGCGGGTTGGGGCCAAAAACATTCAGTACTTC. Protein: CASSWRVGAKNIQYF.

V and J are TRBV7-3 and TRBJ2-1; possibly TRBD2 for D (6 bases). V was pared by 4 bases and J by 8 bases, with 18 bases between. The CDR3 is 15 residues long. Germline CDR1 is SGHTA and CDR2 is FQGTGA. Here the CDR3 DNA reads TGTGCCAGCAGCTCCGGAGCGCAGCGGAGGGATGAGCAGTTCTTC. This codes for CASSSGAQRRDEQFF.

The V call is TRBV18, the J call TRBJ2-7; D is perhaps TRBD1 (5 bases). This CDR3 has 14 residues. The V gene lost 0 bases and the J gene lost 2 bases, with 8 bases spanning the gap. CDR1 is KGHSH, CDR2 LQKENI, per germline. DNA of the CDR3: TGTGCCAGCTCACCACCACAGGCCGCCTACGAGCAGTACTTC. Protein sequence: CASSPPQAAYEQYF.

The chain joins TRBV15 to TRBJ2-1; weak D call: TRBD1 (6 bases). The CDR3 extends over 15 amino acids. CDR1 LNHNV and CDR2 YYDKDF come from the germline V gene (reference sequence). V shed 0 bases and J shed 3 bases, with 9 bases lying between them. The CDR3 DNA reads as TGTGCCACCAGCAGAGACAGGGGAATCTACAATGAGCAGTTCTTC. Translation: CATSRDRGIYNEQFF.

The DNA of the CDR3 is TGTGCCAGCAGCCATAGCGGGACTACCGCGGATACGCAGTATTTT. Translation: CASSHSGTTADTQYF. This chain connects TRBV9 to TRBJ2-3; the match to TRBD2 covers 8 bases. With V trimmed by 4 bases and J by 6 bases, 10 bases remained unmatched. The CDR3 covers 15 residues. The germline CDR1 and CDR2 sequences are SGDLS and YYNGEE.

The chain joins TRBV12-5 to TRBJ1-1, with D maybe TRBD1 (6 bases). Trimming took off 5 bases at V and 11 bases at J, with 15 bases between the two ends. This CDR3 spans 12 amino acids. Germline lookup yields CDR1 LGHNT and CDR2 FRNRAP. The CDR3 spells CASGPSTGFAFF. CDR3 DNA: TGTGCTAGTGGTCCCTCCACAGGGTTCGCTTTCTTT.

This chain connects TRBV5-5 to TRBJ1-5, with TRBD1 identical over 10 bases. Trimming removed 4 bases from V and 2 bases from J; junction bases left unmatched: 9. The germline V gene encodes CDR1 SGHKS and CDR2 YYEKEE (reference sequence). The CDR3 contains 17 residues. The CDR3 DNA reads TGTGCCAGCAGCACGGGACAGGGGACCTTTGGCAATCAGCCCCAGCATTTT. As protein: CASSTGQGTFGNQPQHF.

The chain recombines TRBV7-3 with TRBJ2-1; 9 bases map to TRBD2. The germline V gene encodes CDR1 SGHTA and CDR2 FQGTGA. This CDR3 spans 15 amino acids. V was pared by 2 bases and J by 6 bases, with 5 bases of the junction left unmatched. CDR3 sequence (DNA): TGTGCCAGCAGCTTACGGCCTAGCGGGGTCAATGAGCAGTTCTTC. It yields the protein CASSLRPSGVNEQFF.

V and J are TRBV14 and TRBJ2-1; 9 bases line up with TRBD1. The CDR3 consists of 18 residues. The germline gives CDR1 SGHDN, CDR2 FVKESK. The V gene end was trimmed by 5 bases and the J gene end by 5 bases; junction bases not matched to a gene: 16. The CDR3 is CASSSRGQGVKQDNEQFF. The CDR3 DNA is TGTGCCAGCAGCTCGCGGGGACAGGGAGTAAAGCAAGACAATGAGCAGTTCTTC.

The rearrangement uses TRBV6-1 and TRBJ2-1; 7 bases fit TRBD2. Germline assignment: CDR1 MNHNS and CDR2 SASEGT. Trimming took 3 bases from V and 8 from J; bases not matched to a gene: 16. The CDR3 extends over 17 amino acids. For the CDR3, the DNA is TGTGCCAGCAGTGACCCCCCCTTGCGGAGCGGGACGGATGAGCAGTTCTTC. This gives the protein CASSDPPLRSGTDEQFF.

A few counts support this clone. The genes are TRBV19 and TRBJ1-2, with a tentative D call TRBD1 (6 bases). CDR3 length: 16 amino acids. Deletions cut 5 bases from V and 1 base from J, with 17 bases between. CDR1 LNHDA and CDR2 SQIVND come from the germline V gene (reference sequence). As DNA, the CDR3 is TGTGCCAGTAGTCTTCCCGGGACAAAGAGTAACTATGGCTACACCTTC. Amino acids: CASSLPGTKSNYGYTF.

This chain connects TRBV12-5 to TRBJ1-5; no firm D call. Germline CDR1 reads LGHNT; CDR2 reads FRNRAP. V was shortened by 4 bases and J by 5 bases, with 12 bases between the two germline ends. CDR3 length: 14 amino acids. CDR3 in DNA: TGTGCTAGTGGTTCTAGTACCACTTATCAGCCCCAGCATTTT. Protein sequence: CASGSSTTYQPQHF.

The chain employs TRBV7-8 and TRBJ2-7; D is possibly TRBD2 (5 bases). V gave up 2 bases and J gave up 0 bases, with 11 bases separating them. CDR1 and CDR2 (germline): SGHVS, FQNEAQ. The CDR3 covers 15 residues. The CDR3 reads CASSLQEGYSYEQYF. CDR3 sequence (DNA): TGTGCCAGCAGCTTACAAGAGGGCTACTCCTACGAGCAGTACTTC.

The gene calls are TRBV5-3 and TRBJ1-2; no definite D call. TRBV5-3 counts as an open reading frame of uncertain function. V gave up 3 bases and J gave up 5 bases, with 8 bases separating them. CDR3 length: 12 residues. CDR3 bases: TGTGCCAGAAGCTCTGACTTATATGGCTACACCTTC. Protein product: CARSSDLYGYTF.

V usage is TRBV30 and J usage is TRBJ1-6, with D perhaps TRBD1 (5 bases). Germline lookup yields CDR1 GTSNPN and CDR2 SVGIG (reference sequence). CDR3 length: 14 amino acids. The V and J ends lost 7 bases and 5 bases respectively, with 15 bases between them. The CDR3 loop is CAYTGTRHNSPLHF. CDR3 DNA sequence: TGTGCCTATACCGGGACTCGGCATAATTCACCCCTCCACTTT.

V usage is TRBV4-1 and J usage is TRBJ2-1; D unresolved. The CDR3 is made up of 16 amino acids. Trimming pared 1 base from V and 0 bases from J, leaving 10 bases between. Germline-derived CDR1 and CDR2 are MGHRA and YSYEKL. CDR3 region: CASSQVDILSYNEQFF. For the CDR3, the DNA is TGCGCCAGCAGCCAAGTAGACATCCTCTCCTACAATGAGCAGTTCTTC.

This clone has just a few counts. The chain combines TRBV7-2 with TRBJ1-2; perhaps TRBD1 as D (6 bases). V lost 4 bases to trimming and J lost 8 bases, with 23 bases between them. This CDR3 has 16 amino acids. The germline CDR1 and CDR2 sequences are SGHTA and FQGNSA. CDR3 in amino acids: CASSSQGSAGARGYTF. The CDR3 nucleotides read TGTGCCAGCAGCTCCCAAGGTAGCGCGGGGGCGCGCGGCTACACCTTC.

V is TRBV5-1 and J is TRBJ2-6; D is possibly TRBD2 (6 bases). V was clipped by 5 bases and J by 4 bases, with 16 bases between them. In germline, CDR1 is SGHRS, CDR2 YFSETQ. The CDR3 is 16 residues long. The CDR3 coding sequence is TGCGCCAGCAGACGGGACTTCCAAGCGGGGGCCAACGTCCTGACTTTC. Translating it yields CASRRDFQAGANVLTF.

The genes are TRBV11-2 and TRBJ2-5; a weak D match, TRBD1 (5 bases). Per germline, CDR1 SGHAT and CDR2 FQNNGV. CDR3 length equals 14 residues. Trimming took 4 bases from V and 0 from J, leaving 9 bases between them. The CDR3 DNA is TGTGCCAGCAGCTCCCGACAGTACCAAGAGACCCAGTACTTC. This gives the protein CASSSRQYQETQYF.

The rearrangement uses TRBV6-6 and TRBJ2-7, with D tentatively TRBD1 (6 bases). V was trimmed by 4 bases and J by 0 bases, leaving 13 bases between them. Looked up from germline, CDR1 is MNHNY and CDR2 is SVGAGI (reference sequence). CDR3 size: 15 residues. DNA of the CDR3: TGTGCCAGCAGTTCGGGTTGGACAGCCTCCTACGAGCAGTACTTC. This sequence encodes CASSSGWTASYEQYF.

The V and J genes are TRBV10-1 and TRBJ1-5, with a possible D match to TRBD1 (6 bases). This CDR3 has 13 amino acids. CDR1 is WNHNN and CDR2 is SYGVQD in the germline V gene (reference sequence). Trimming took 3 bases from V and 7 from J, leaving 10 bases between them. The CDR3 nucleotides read TGCGCCAGCAGTGACGGGACACAGCAGCCCCAGCATTTT. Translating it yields CASSDGTQQPQHF.

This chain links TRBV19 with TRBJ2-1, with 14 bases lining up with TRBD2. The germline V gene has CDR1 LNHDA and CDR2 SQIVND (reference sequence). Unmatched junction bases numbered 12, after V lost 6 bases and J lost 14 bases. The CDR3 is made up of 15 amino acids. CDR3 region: CASRTTGLAGVYKFF. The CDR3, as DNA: TGTGCCAGTAGAACTACGGGACTAGCGGGAGTTTACAAGTTCTTC.

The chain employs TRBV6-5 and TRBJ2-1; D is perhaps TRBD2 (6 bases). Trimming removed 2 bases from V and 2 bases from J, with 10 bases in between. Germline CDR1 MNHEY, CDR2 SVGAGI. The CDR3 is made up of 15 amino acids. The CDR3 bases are TGTGCCAGCAGTTACGACGGGACTGCCTACAATGAGCAGTTCTTC. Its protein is CASSYDGTAYNEQFF.

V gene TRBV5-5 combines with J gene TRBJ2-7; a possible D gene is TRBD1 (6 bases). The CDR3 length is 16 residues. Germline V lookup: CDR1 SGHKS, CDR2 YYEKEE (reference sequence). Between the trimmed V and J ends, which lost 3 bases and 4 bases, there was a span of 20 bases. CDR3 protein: CASSYLDRRPLYEQYF. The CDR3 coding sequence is TGTGCCAGCAGCTATCTAGACAGGCGGCCCCTTTACGAGCAGTACTTC. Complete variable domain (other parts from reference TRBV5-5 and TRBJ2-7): DAGVTQSPTHLIKTRGQQVTLRCSPISGHKSVSWYQQVLGQGPQFIFQYYEKEERGRGNFPDRFSARQFPNYSSELNVNALLLGDSALYLCASSYLDRRPLYEQYFGPGTRLTVT.

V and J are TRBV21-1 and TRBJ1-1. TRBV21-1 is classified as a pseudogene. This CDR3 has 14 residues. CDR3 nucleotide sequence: TGTGCCAGCAATAACGCCCCATGCGGGGCTGAAGCTTTCTTT. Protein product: CASNNAPCGAEAFF.

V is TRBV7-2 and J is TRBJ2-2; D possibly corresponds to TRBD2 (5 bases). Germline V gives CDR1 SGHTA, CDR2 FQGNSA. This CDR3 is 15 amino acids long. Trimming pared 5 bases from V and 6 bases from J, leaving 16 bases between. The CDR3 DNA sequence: TGTGCCAGCAGCACTAGATCTGGGTTCCCCGGGGAGCTGTTTTTT. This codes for CASSTRSGFPGELFF. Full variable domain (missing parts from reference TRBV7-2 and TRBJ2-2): GAGVSQSPSNKVTEKGKDVELRCDPISGHTALYWYRQSLGQGLEFLIYFQGNSAPDKSGLPSDRFSAERTGGSVSTLTIQRTQQEDSAVYLCASSTRSGFPGELFFGEGSRLTVL.